This T cell receptor beta chain is drawn from a study of cytomegalovirus exposure and HLA in healthy donors. The PCR employed 60 Vbeta primers together with 13 Jbeta primers. Assay used: immunoSEQ multiplex PCR; TCRdb lists only in-frame clones, some missing. The table records 140,000 or so clones, about 64% of them present only once. This CDR3 is 15 amino acids long. The V gene end was trimmed by 3 bases and the J gene end by 0 bases; junction bases not matched to a gene: 3. Germline V gives CDR1 KGHSH, CDR2 LQKENI. This clone was seen only a few times. The receptor comes from a man aged 55 to 70 in good health and CMV-seronegative. The sequenced sample was PBMCs. The chain recombines TRBV18 with TRBJ2-7; TRBD1 agrees at 9 bases. The CDR3 reads CASSPGTGPSYEQYF. The CDR3 coding sequence is TGTGCCAGCTCACCGGGGACAGGGCCCTCCTACGAGCAGTACTTC.